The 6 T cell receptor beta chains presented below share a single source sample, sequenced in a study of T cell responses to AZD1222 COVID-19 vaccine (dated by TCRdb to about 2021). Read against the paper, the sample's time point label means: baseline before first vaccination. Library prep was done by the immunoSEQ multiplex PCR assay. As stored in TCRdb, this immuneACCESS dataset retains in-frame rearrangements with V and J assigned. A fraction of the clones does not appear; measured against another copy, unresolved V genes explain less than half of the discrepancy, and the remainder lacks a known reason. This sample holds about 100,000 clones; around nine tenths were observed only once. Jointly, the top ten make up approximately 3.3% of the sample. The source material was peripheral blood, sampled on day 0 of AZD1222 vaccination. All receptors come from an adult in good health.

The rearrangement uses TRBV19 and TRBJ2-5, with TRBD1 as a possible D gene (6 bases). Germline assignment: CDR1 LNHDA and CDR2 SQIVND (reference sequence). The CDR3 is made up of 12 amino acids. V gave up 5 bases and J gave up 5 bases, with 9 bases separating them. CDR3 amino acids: CASSVDRETQYF. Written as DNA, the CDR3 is TGTGCCAGTAGTGTCGACAGGGAGACCCAGTACTTC. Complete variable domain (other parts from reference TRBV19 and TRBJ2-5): DGGITQSPKYLFRKEGQNVTLSCEQNLNHDAMYWYRQDPGQGLRLIYYSQIVNDFQKGDIAEGYSVSREKKESFPLTVTSAQKNPTAFYLCASSVDRETQYFGPGTRLLVL.

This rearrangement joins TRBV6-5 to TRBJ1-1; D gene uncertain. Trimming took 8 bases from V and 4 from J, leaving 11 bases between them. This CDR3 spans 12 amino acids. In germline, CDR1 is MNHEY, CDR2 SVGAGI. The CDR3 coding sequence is TGTGCCAGCTCCCCCTCAGGCACTGAAGCTTTCTTT. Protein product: CASSPSGTEAFF.

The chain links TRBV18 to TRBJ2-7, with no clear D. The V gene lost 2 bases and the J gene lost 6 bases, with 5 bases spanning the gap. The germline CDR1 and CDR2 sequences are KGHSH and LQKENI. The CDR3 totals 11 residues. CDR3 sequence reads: CASSPGPEQYF. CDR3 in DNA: TGTGCCAGCTCACCAGGGCCCGAGCAGTACTTC.

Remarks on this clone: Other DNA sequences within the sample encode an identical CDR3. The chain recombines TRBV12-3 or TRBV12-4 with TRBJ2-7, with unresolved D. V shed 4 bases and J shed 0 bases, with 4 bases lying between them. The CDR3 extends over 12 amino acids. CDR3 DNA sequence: TGTGCCAGCAGTTCTTCCTCCTACGAGCAGTACTTC. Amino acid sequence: CASSSSSYEQYF.

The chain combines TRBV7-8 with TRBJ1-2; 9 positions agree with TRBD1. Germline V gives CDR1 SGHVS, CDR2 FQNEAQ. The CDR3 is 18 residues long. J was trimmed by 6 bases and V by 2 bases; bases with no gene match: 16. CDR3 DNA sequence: TGTGCCAGCAGCTTATTGGGGACAGGGATGACGGGGAGGAATGGCTACACCTTC. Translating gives CASSLLGTGMTGRNGYTF.

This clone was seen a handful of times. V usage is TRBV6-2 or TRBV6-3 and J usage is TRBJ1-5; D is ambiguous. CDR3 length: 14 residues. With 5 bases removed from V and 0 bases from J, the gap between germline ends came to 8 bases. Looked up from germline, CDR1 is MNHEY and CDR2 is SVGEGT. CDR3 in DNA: TGTGCCAGCAGTAGACGGTATAGCAATCAGCCCCAGCATTTT. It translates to CASSRRYSNQPQHF.